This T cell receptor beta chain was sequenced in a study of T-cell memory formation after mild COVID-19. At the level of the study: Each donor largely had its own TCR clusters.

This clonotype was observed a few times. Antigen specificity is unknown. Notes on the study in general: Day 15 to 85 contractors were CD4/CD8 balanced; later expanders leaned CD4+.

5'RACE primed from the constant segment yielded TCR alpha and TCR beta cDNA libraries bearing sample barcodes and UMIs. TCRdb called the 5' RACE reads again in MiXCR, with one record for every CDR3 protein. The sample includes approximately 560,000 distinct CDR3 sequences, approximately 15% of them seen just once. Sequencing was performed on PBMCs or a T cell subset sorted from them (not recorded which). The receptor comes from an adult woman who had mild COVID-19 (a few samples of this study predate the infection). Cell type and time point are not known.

The DNA of the CDR3 is TGTGCCAGCACCCGTACGACTAGCGGGGGGGCCTACGAGCAGTACTTC. Encoded protein: CASTRTTSGGAYEQYF. The gene calls are TRBV6-4 and TRBJ2-7, with 14 bases identical to TRBD2. The CDR3 consists of 16 residues. V was pared by 7 bases and J by 2 bases, with 7 bases of the junction left unmatched. Looked up from germline, CDR1 is MRHNA and CDR2 is SNTAGT.